The 30 T cell receptor beta chains below were found in one sample sequenced in a study of blood T cells in healthy people across ages. Alongside a J-beta primer mix, a sample-barcoded 5' primer served in a second PCR lasting about 7 to 12 cycles. In TCRdb, the 5' RACE reads were re-called with MiXCR into one record per CDR3 protein. This table has 1.5 million to 2 million distinct CDR3 sequences, about 30% appearing once. The source material was blood. The receptors were gathered from a woman aged 25 to 45 in good health.

This clonotype appeared a few times. The V gene is TRBV7-9, the J gene TRBJ2-7, with D perhaps matching TRBD2 (6 bases). Between the trimmed V and J ends, which lost 1 base and 3 bases, there was a span of 13 bases. Germline CDR1 SEHNR, CDR2 FQNEAQ (reference sequence). The CDR3 totals 15 residues. The CDR3 protein is CASSLVAGGIYEQYF. CDR3 DNA sequence: TGTGCCAGCAGCTTAGTCGCAGGAGGGATCTACGAGCAGTACTTC.

This clonotype was counted a few times. The chain joins TRBV20-1 to TRBJ2-3; D is possibly TRBD2 (6 bases). Trimming took 1 base from V and 2 from J, leaving 16 bases between them. There are 16 residues in the CDR3. The germline gives CDR1 DFQATT, CDR2 SNEGSKA (reference sequence). This chain's CDR3 is CSARGVTRQNTDTQYF. The CDR3 nucleotides read TGCAGTGCTAGAGGGGTGACTAGGCAAAACACAGATACGCAGTATTTT.

The chain employs TRBV20-1 and TRBJ2-3; the D gene is possibly TRBD1 (5 bases). Between the trimmed V and J ends, which lost 2 bases and 5 bases, there was a span of 8 bases. The CDR3 length is 12 residues. The germline V gene encodes CDR1 DFQATT and CDR2 SNEGSKA (reference sequence). CDR3 coding DNA: TGCAGTGCTAGAAAGGGGATAGATACGCAGTATTTT. Protein product: CSARKGIDTQYF.

On this clonotype: A much larger clone sits a single nucleotide away, making a read error possible. The J gene is TRBJ2-1, the V gene TRBV4-1, with D possibly TRBD1 on 6 matching bases. The J call may not be correct, given that the DNA end is closer to TRBJ2-7. Germline V CDR1 and CDR2: MGHRA, YSYEKL. This CDR3 has 18 amino acids. The CDR3 region is CASSTRIKGVREYNEQYF. CDR3 nucleotides: TGCGCCAGCAGCACTCGAATAAAGGGGGTTAGGGAATACAATGAGCAGTACTTC.

Only a few counts were recorded for this clonotype. The rearrangement uses TRBV6-5 and TRBJ1-6; no clear D. Germline V gene sequence: CDR1 MNHEY, CDR2 SVGAGI. The CDR3 totals 18 residues. Trimming removed 0 bases from V and 6 bases from J, with 18 bases in between. The CDR3 DNA follows: TGTGCCAGCAGTTACTCGAAGGGTCCCAGCCTGAGTAATTCACCCCTCCACTTT. Protein sequence: CASSYSKGPSLSNSPLHF.

The genes are TRBV20-1 and TRBJ1-5, with D perhaps TRBD1 (5 bases). Germline values: CDR1 DFQATT, CDR2 SNEGSKA (reference sequence). V shed 4 bases and J shed 3 bases, with 10 bases lying between them. The CDR3 extends over 13 amino acids. The CDR3 loop is CSATPGANQPQHF. The DNA of the CDR3 is TGCAGTGCTACCCCTGGGGCCAATCAGCCCCAGCATTTT.

This clonotype was detected many times. This chain joins TRBV11-2 and TRBJ2-7; TRBD2 matches at 8 bases. The J segment lost 7 bases and the V segment lost 3 bases, leaving 14 bases of the junction unmatched. The CDR3 consists of 16 residues. The V gene's germline CDR1 is SGHAT and CDR2 FQNNGV. The CDR3 spells CASSFLTGTRPREQYF. The DNA for the CDR3 is TGTGCCAGCAGCTTCTTGACCGGGACTAGGCCTAGAGAGCAGTACTTC. Using reference TRBV11-2 and TRBJ2-7 for the parts outside the CDR3, the full variable domain is EAGVAQSPRYKIIEKRQSVAFWCNPISGHATLYWYQQILGQGPKLLIQFQNNGVVDDSQLPKDRFSAERLKGVDSTLKIQPAKLEDSAVYLCASSFLTGTRPREQYFGPGTRLTVT.

The chain joins TRBV19 to TRBJ2-7, with D perhaps given as TRBD1 or TRBD2 (5 bases each). This CDR3 is built from 12 residues. CDR1 is LNHDA and CDR2 is SQIVND in the germline V gene (reference sequence). Trimming took off 6 bases at V and 6 bases at J, with 12 bases between the two ends. CDR3 in amino acids: CASRTRDGEQYF. The CDR3, as DNA: TGTGCCAGTAGGACGAGGGACGGCGAGCAGTACTTC. The variable domain in full, completed from reference TRBV19 and TRBJ2-7, reads DGGITQSPKYLFRKEGQNVTLSCEQNLNHDAMYWYRQDPGQGLRLIYYSQIVNDFQKGDIAEGYSVSREKKESFPLTVTSAQKNPTAFYLCASRTRDGEQYFGPGTRLTVT.

The chain links TRBV21-1 to TRBJ1-2; TRBD1 is the table's D call and was not checked against the DNA. TRBV21-1 is given as a pseudogene. There are 16 residues in the CDR3. The DNA for the CDR3 is TGTGCCAGCAGCAAGAAAGGGGGACTTGATCACTATGGCTACACCTTC. Protein sequence: CASSKKGGLDHYGYTF.

This clonotype was picked up a small number of times. This chain joins TRBV6-5 and TRBJ1-1; D is uncertain. V dropped 4 bases and J dropped 2 bases, with 17 bases sitting between them. The CDR3 runs to 16 residues. CDR1 is MNHEY, CDR2 SVGAGI, per germline. CDR3 nucleotides: TGTGCCAGCAGTTCCCGCGTCCGGAGAGCTAACACTGAAGCTTTCTTT. As protein: CASSSRVRRANTEAFF.

This clonotype appeared a few times. The chain couples TRBV18 to TRBJ1-2, with no clear D. Germline V lookup: CDR1 KGHSH, CDR2 LQKENI. CDR3 size: 14 residues. The V end was cut by 6 bases, the J end by 9 bases, with 20 bases between. CDR3 residues: CASSEVPEGGSYTF. CDR3 sequence (DNA): TGTGCCAGCTCGGAAGTCCCAGAGGGTGGAAGCTACACCTTC.

As concerns this clonotype: The junction differs from germline at one of its ends, possibly a read error. The rearrangement links TRBV6-6 to TRBJ1-2; D is perhaps TRBD1 (6 bases). From germline, CDR1 is MNHNY and CDR2 SVGAGI (reference sequence). The CDR3 covers 11 residues. The CDR3, as DNA: TGTACCAGCAGGGCAGGGGAGGGCTACACCTTC. This translates into CTSRAGEGYTF.

The chain is built from TRBV12-3 or TRBV12-4 and TRBJ2-7; D unresolved. This CDR3 has 13 amino acids. Trimming shortened V by 2 bases and J by 4 bases, and 9 bases separated the two germline ends. This chain's CDR3 is CASSLIPLYEQYF. In nucleotides, the CDR3 is TGTGCCAGCAGTTTAATCCCCCTATACGAGCAGTACTTC.

The V call is TRBV21-1, the J call TRBJ2-1; TRBD2, the table's D call, lacks a check against the DNA. TRBV21-1 is described as a pseudogene. The CDR3 length is 17 residues. CDR3 residues: CASSKGRGYYTDNEQFF. The CDR3, as DNA: TGTGCCAGCAGCAAAGGGAGGGGCTACTATACGGACAATGAGCAGTTCTTC.

This clonotype turned up a few times. The chain links TRBV7-3 to TRBJ1-1; the D is unclear. Germline V lookup: CDR1 SGHTA, CDR2 FQGTGA. Trimming removed 1 base from V and 3 bases from J, with 9 bases in between. CDR3 length: 14 amino acids. The CDR3 protein is CASSLMPSDTEAFF. DNA of the CDR3: TGTGCCAGCAGCTTAATGCCTAGCGACACTGAAGCTTTCTTT.

This sequence joins TRBV11-2 and TRBJ2-4, with D possibly matching TRBD2 (7 bases). Germline-derived CDR1 and CDR2 are SGHAT and FQNNGV. This CDR3 is built from 14 residues. Trimming removed 7 bases at V and 13 bases at J, with 23 bases between. CDR3 nucleotides: TGTGCCAGCACCTCAGTGGGGGGGCTGACTGAGCAGTACTTC. This codes for CASTSVGGLTEQYF.

On this clonotype itself: A much larger clone lies one base from this, so it may be a read error. V is TRBV2 and J is TRBJ1-2; the match to TRBD1 covers 10 bases. The CDR3 is made up of 14 amino acids. The germline V gene encodes CDR1 SNHLY and CDR2 FYNNEI. Germline trimming cut 6 bases from V and 4 bases from J; bases unmatched to any gene: 5. The CDR3 reads CASRGGQGGYGYTF. As DNA, the CDR3 is TGTGCCAGCAGGGGCGGACAGGGGGGCTATGGCTACACCTTC.

This clonotype was observed a few times. The V call is TRBV29-1, the J call TRBJ2-3; 10 bases are shared with TRBD2. This CDR3 region has 14 residues. Per the germline V gene, CDR1 is SQVTM and CDR2 is ANQGSEA. The junction had 9 bases not matched to a gene; V was cut back by 7 bases and J by 5 bases. CDR3 bases: TGCAGCGGAACCAGCGGGAGGGTCGGAGATACGCAGTATTTT. Translated: CSGTSGRVGDTQYF.

This clonotype came up a few times. The chain has TRBV12-3 or TRBV12-4 and TRBJ1-3, with D hard to call. This CDR3 has 11 residues. The V end lost 6 bases, the J end lost 5 bases, and 5 bases lay between the germline ends. The CDR3: CASSFRNTIYF. CDR3 bases: TGTGCCAGCAGCTTTCGAAACACCATATATTTT.

In this sample, this clonotype turned up many times. The V gene is TRBV6-5, the J gene TRBJ2-7; D possibly corresponds to TRBD2 (5 bases). The germline V gene encodes CDR1 MNHEY and CDR2 SVGAGI. This CDR3 has 15 residues. With 10 bases removed from V and 6 bases from J, the gap between germline ends came to 25 bases. CDR3 in amino acids: CATTMTSSGKGEQYF. The DNA for the CDR3 is TGTGCCACAACCATGACTTCTTCCGGGAAGGGCGAGCAGTACTTC.

The chain carries TRBV10-3 and TRBJ2-7; possibly TRBD2 for D (5 bases). With 1 base removed from V and 6 bases from J, the gap between germline ends came to 13 bases. The CDR3 length is 14 residues. Germline V gene lookup returns CDR1 ENHRY and CDR2 SYGVKD. The CDR3 region is CAISEFTGETEQYF. The DNA for the CDR3 is TGTGCCATCAGTGAGTTCACCGGGGAAACCGAGCAGTACTTC.

The chain joins TRBV27 to TRBJ2-5; D not resolved. Trimming took off 0 bases at V and 4 bases at J, with 21 bases between the two ends. CDR3 length: 18 amino acids. The V gene's germline CDR1 is MNHEY and CDR2 SMNVEV (reference sequence). The DNA for the CDR3 is TGTGCCAGCAGTTTATCGATACAAACGGTACTGTCCAGAGAGACCCAGTACTTC. This codes for CASSLSIQTVLSRETQYF.

To note about this clonotype: One end of the junction varies from germline; a read error may be responsible. The chain joins TRBV7-9 to TRBJ2-7; D may be TRBD2 (7 bases). The CDR3 totals 13 residues. The germline V gene encodes CDR1 SEHNR and CDR2 FQNEAQ (reference sequence). The CDR3 spells CAGSLRGASEQYF. CDR3 nucleotide sequence: TGTGCCGGCAGCTTACGGGGGGCTAGCGAGCAGTACTTC.

The CDR3 loop is CSVEELNRDRDTEAFF. CDR3 DNA: TGCAGCGTTGAAGAGCTGAATAGAGACAGGGACACTGAAGCTTTCTTT. The J gene is TRBJ1-1, the V gene TRBV29-1; 7 nucleotides align to TRBD1. Germline lookup yields CDR1 SQVTM and CDR2 ANQGSEA. The V segment lost 0 bases and the J segment 3 bases; nucleotides outside the gene matches: 10. The CDR3 spans 16 residues.

There are many counts of this clonotype. This chain connects TRBV20-1 to TRBJ1-5; no definite D call. Germline V gene lookup returns CDR1 DFQATT and CDR2 SNEGSKA (reference sequence). This CDR3 has 14 amino acids. With 5 bases removed from V and 1 base from J, the gap between germline ends came to 12 bases. The CDR3 DNA follows: TGCAGTGCTCTGGACCGTTTCAGCAATCAGCCCCAGCATTTT. It encodes CSALDRFSNQPQHF.

The rearrangement uses TRBV20-1 and TRBJ1-5; D not certain. Germline V gives CDR1 DFQATT, CDR2 SNEGSKA (reference sequence). The CDR3 is 15 amino acids. The V gene lost 4 bases and the J gene lost 2 bases, with 15 bases spanning the gap. Here the CDR3 reads CSATSSRGRNQPQHF. The DNA of the CDR3 is TGCAGTGCTACCTCCTCACGCGGACGCAATCAGCCCCAGCATTTT.

The V and J genes are TRBV7-7 and TRBJ1-4; D gene uncertain. The CDR3 has 13 residues. V was cut by 5 bases and J by 11 bases, with 15 bases left in between. Germline V gene data show CDR1 as SSHAT and CDR2 as FNYEAQ (reference sequence). CDR3 nucleotides: TGTGCCAGCAGCCGGGAGTTGTGGAGGAAACTGTTTTTT. Translation gives CASSRELWRKLFF.

There are a few counts of this clonotype. The genes are TRBV7-9 and TRBJ2-1; D uncertain. CDR3 length: 13 amino acids. V was shortened by 3 bases and J by 8 bases, with 11 bases between the two germline ends. CDR1 SEHNR and CDR2 FQNEAQ come from the germline V gene (reference sequence). The CDR3 sequence is CASSFEGVHEQFF. The CDR3 DNA reads as TGTGCCAGCAGCTTCGAAGGCGTCCATGAGCAGTTCTTC.

Of note for this clonotype: Just one base apart from a much larger clone, this may be a read error. The DNA for the CDR3 is TGTGCCGGCAGTGCCCGAGGTATAAGGGGTGAGCAGTTCTTC. It specifies CAGSARGIRGEQFF. The chain employs TRBV12-3 or TRBV12-4 and TRBJ2-1, with TRBD1 as a possible D gene (5 bases). This CDR3 spans 14 amino acids.

The CDR3: CASSQGLLAGGEQYF. The CDR3 DNA is TGTGCCAGCAGCCAAGGTTTGCTAGCGGGAGGCGAGCAGTACTTC. V gene TRBV3-1 combines with J gene TRBJ2-7; 11 positions agree with TRBD2. The ends lost 1 base at V and 6 bases at J; junction bases unmatched: 5. CDR3 length equals 15 residues. Germline CDR1 is LGHDT and CDR2 is YNNKEL (reference sequence).